This TCR beta chain was sequenced for a study of molecular identifiers for immune sequencing clone quantification. One entry per CDR3 protein results from TCRdb running MiXCR on the PCR reads. Found here are approximately 680,000 distinct CDR3 sequences, 25% of them singletons; the top ten hold around 0.78%. The TCR was taken from a human donor in good health. Some libraries in this study had Jurkat cell RNA spiked in. The sequenced sample consisted of naive CD8+ T cells from blood, with Jurkat cell RNA spiked in. Subset defined: FACS-sorted CD8+CD4-CCR7+CD45RA+ naive T cells.

Written as DNA, the CDR3 is TGTGCCAGCAGCCCGTCCCAACTAGCGGAAACGTACAATGAGCAGTTCTTC. Encoded protein: CASSPSQLAETYNEQFF. The rearrangement links TRBV3-1 to TRBJ2-1, with TRBD2 matching over 8 bases. Germline V CDR1 and CDR2: LGHDT, YNNKEL (reference sequence). The CDR3 consists of 17 residues. V lost 4 bases to trimming and J lost 4 bases; unmatched junction nucleotides: 12.